This is a list of T cell receptor beta chains from one sample in a study of long-term antiretroviral therapy in people with HIV. Measured with immunoSEQ multiplex PCR; TCRdb has only the in-frame clones, and not every one. The table includes approximately 26,000 clones, 65% to 80% detected once. The sequenced sample was unsorted PBMCs, obtained 1.2 years after starting antiretroviral therapy. These receptor sequences come from a woman aged 40 to 50 with HIV. Each CDR3 is given with its conserved first and last residue. The D gene is left open where the match is weak. The size field is filled for only some rows; it gives once, few, many or a size class.

size: -
V: TRBV5-1
D: -
J: TRBJ2-1
CDR3: CASSWGLGEQFF
DNA: TGCGCCAGCAGCTGGGGCCTGGGTGAGCAGTTCTTC

size: -
V: TRBV6-9
D: -
J: TRBJ1-1
CDR3: CASSGDNTEAFF
DNA: TGTGCCAGCAGTGGGGATAACACTGAAGCTTTCTTT

size: -
V: TRBV29-1
D: TRBD2
J: TRBJ2-1
CDR3: CSVLTSDHEQFF
DNA: TGCAGCGTTTTGACTAGCGACCATGAGCAGTTCTTC

size: -
V: TRBV19
D: -
J: TRBJ2-3
CDR3: CASSIDSGGGTDTQYF
DNA: TGTGCCAGTAGTATAGATTCGGGGGGCGGCACAGATACGCAGTATTTT

size: -
V: TRBV27
D: -
J: TRBJ1-1
CDR3: CASIGYTEAFF
DNA: TGTGCCAGCATAGGGTACACTGAAGCTTTCTTT

size: -
V: TRBV19
D: TRBD2
J: TRBJ2-2
CDR3: CASSLLGTSDPNTGELFF
DNA: TGTGCCAGTAGTCTGCTGGGAACTAGCGACCCGAACACCGGGGAGCTGTTTTTT

size: few
V: TRBV5-4
D: -
J: TRBJ1-2
CDR3: CASSRERNLRDYGYTF
DNA: TGTGCCAGCAGCCGGGAACGGAACTTGAGGGACTATGGCTACACCTTC

size: once
V: TRBV11-3
D: TRBD2
J: TRBJ2-7
CDR3: CASSLELAGSSYEQYF
DNA: TGTGCCAGCAGCTTAGAACTAGCGGGGAGCTCCTACGAGCAGTACTTC

size: -
V: TRBV7-2
D: -
J: TRBJ1-5
CDR3: CASSSQEYQPQHF
DNA: TGTGCCAGCAGTTCACAGGAGTATCAGCCCCAGCATTTT

size: -
V: TRBV15
D: TRBD2
J: TRBJ2-2
CDR3: CATSREEGLAGIFSGELFF
DNA: TGTGCCACCAGCAGGGAAGAGGGACTAGCGGGAATCTTTTCCGGGGAGCTGTTTTTT

size: -
V: TRBV5-1
D: TRBD1
J: TRBJ1-2
CDR3: CASSLVPGQGGGYTF
DNA: TGCGCCAGCAGCTTGGTCCCGGGACAGGGGGGTGGCTACACCTTC

size: -
V: TRBV6-5
D: TRBD1
J: TRBJ2-7
CDR3: CASSYDRDSYEQYF
DNA: TGTGCCAGCAGTTACGACAGGGACTCCTACGAGCAGTACTTC

size: -
V: TRBV9
D: -
J: TRBJ2-1
CDR3: CASSFGSGRVVNEQFF
DNA: TGTGCCAGCAGTTTTGGGAGCGGGCGGGTGGTTAATGAGCAGTTCTTC

size: few
V: TRBV25-1
D: -
J: TRBJ2-7
CDR3: CASSGDGAWEQYF
DNA: TGTGCCAGCAGTGGGGACGGTGCGTGGGAGCAGTACTTC

size: few
V: TRBV27
D: TRBD2
J: TRBJ2-2
CDR3: CASRGLASSFTGELFF
DNA: TGTGCCAGCAGGGGACTAGCTTCATCCTTCACCGGGGAGCTGTTTTTT

size: -
V: TRBV2
D: -
J: TRBJ1-6
CDR3: CASSLTHSSYNSPLHF
DNA: TGTGCCAGCAGTCTGACACATAGCTCCTATAATTCACCCCTCCACTTT

size: -
V: TRBV6-5
D: -
J: TRBJ2-7
CDR3: CASSPERQPSYEQYF
DNA: TGTGCCAGCAGCCCGGAAAGGCAGCCCAGCTACGAGCAGTACTTC

size: -
V: TRBV7-2
D: -
J: TRBJ1-3
CDR3: CASSLVWGTGNTIYF
DNA: TGTGCCAGCAGCTTAGTTTGGGGTACTGGAAACACCATATATTTT

size: -
V: TRBV19
D: -
J: TRBJ2-7
CDR3: CASSIGADEQYF
DNA: TGTGCCAGTAGTATCGGGGCAGACGAGCAGTACTTC

size: -
V: TRBV29-1
D: -
J: TRBJ1-1
CDR3: CSALGSGGAEAFF
DNA: TGCAGCGCCCTGGGTTCGGGGGGGGCTGAAGCTTTCTTT

size: -
V: TRBV7-2
D: -
J: TRBJ1-1
CDR3: CASSLTPNTEAFF
DNA: TGTGCCAGCAGCTTAACCCCGAACACTGAAGCTTTCTTT

size: once
V: TRBV9
D: -
J: TRBJ1-1
CDR3: CASSVGVGTEAFF
DNA: TGTGCCAGCAGCGTAGGGGTAGGCACTGAAGCTTTCTTT

size: -
V: TRBV5-4
D: TRBD2
J: TRBJ2-7
CDR3: CASSSSSGLVNEQYF
DNA: TGTGCCAGCAGCTCGTCGAGTGGACTAGTTAACGAGCAGTACTTC

size: -
V: TRBV18
D: TRBD1
J: TRBJ2-5
CDR3: CASSPRPGQQETQYF
DNA: TGTGCCAGCTCACCCCGTCCGGGACAGCAAGAGACCCAGTACTTC

size: -
V: TRBV5-1
D: TRBD2
J: TRBJ2-5
CDR3: CASRTGGGETQYF
DNA: TGCGCCAGCAGGACGGGAGGTGGAGAGACCCAGTACTTC

size: -
V: TRBV11-2
D: -
J: TRBJ1-3
CDR3: CASAQGGNSGNTIYF
DNA: TGTGCCAGCGCGCAAGGGGGGAACTCTGGAAACACCATATATTTT

size: once
V: TRBV6-6
D: TRBD2
J: TRBJ2-3
CDR3: CASSSAGGTDTQYF
DNA: TGTGCCAGCAGTTCGGCGGGGGGCACAGATACGCAGTATTTT

size: -
V: TRBV30
D: -
J: TRBJ1-4
CDR3: CAWSPPGRLNEKLFF
DNA: TGTGCCTGGAGTCCTCCGGGGCGGTTAAATGAAAAACTGTTTTTT

size: -
V: TRBV10-2
D: TRBD1
J: TRBJ1-1
CDR3: CASSEVGQGSTEAFF
DNA: TGCGCCAGCAGTGAGGTGGGACAGGGGAGCACTGAAGCTTTCTTT

size: -
V: TRBV5-1
D: TRBD1
J: TRBJ2-3
CDR3: CASSYQTGDTDTQYF
DNA: TGCGCCAGCAGCTACCAGACAGGGGACACAGATACGCAGTATTTT

size: -
V: TRBV2
D: -
J: TRBJ1-5
CDR3: CASSGEGYSNQPQHF
DNA: TGTGCCAGCAGTGGGGAGGGGTATAGCAATCAGCCCCAGCATTTT

size: -
V: TRBV5-1
D: -
J: TRBJ2-7
CDR3: CASRSGSYEQYF
DNA: TGCGCCAGCAGGTCGGGCTCCTACGAGCAGTACTTC

size: -
V: TRBV19
D: TRBD1
J: TRBJ1-5
CDR3: CASSPTGQGAFQPQHF
DNA: TGTGCCAGTAGTCCCACGGGACAGGGGGCATTTCAGCCCCAGCATTTT

size: -
V: TRBV9
D: -
J: TRBJ2-6
CDR3: CASSPQQTGADVLTF
DNA: TGTGCCAGCAGCCCCCAGCAGACAGGTGCGGACGTCCTGACTTTC

size: -
V: TRBV30
D: TRBD2
J: TRBJ2-3
CDR3: CAWATSGRGDTQYF
DNA: TGTGCCTGGGCCACTAGCGGGAGGGGAGATACGCAGTATTTT

size: once
V: TRBV7-9
D: -
J: TRBJ2-1
CDR3: CASSPWSDYYNEQFF
DNA: TGTGCCAGCAGCCCCTGGTCCGACTACTACAATGAGCAGTTCTTC

size: -
V: TRBV7-2
D: TRBD1
J: TRBJ1-5
CDR3: CASSLAARQGGRNQPQHF
DNA: TGTGCCAGCAGCTTAGCGGCCCGACAGGGGGGCCGCAATCAGCCCCAGCATTTT

size: -
V: TRBV7-2
D: -
J: TRBJ1-3
CDR3: CASSPSMRNTIYF
DNA: TGTGCCAGCAGCCCTTCTATGAGAAACACCATATATTTT

size: -
V: TRBV29-1
D: -
J: TRBJ1-1
CDR3: CSVFLAGGVNTEAFF
DNA: TGCAGCGTTTTTTTGGCCGGAGGGGTGAACACTGAAGCTTTCTTT

size: -
V: TRBV27
D: -
J: TRBJ1-5
CDR3: CASSPGGWVQPQHF
DNA: TGTGCCAGCAGTCCTGGGGGTTGGGTTCAGCCCCAGCATTTT

size: -
V: TRBV19
D: -
J: TRBJ1-5
CDR3: CASSIARVRTGYSNQPQHF
DNA: TGTGCCAGTAGTATAGCCAGAGTCCGGACCGGATATAGCAATCAGCCCCAGCATTTT

size: -
V: TRBV9
D: -
J: TRBJ1-2
CDR3: CASSADAGTNYGYTF
DNA: TGTGCCAGCAGCGCCGACGCAGGTACCAACTATGGCTACACCTTC